The sequence of this T cell receptor beta chain was determined in a study of T cells in Graves' hyperthyroidism and ophthalmopathy. Study as a whole: It was at initial diagnosis, before any treatment, that peripheral blood was collected.

V lost 4 bases, J lost 0 bases, and 15 bases lay in between. Germline assignment: CDR1 SGDLS and CDR2 YYNGEE. This CDR3 has 16 residues. TCR beta CDR3 region amplification was performed from RNA transcripts. The HTBI primer set drove a first-round RT-PCR of the TCR CDR3. A single record per CDR3 protein comes from TCRdb applying MiXCR to the multiplex PCR reads. Of 300,000 to 450,000 distinct CDR3 sequences listed, roughly an eighth are singletons. The origin of this receptor is a woman between 18 and 29 years old with Graves' hyperthyroidism. The chain links TRBV9 to TRBJ2-3, with a tentative D call TRBD2 (6 bases). The sequencing sample was made of blood. This CDR3 is CASSTHSGYSTDTQYF. CDR3 sequence (DNA): TGTGCCAGCAGCACCCATAGCGGATATAGCACAGATACGCAGTATTTT. Full variable domain (rest looked up from reference TRBV9 and TRBJ2-3): DSGVTQTPKHLITATGQRVTLRCSPRSGDLSVYWYQQSLDQGLQFLIQYYNGEERAKGNILERFSAQQFPDLHSELNLSSLELGDSALYFCASSTHSGYSTDTQYFGPGTRLTVL.